This T cell receptor (beta chain) was captured by sequencing in a study of cytomegalovirus exposure and HLA in healthy donors. Across the study: The 120 validation repertoires were produced on the same platform as the 650 or so repertoires of the first cohort. This was reported in a later analysis.

Study-level results: TCR beta chains numbering some 160 were designated cytomegalovirus-associated.

Trimming removed 5 bases from V and 3 bases from J; junction bases left unmatched: 4. This CDR3 contains 15 residues. Germline loops: CDR1 SGHTA, CDR2 FQGTGA. Notes on this clone: Its antigen is unidentified.

Method: immunoSEQ multiplex PCR; TCRdb's copy keeps in-frame clones and lacks some. This table has just under 75,000 clones, 94% appearing once. The source of this sequence is a woman aged 18-35 years in good health and CMV-seropositive. The material sequenced was PBMCs. The V call is TRBV7-3, the J call TRBJ2-1; 10 bases are a match to TRBD2. Here the CDR3 reads CASSPWTSGYNEQFF. The CDR3 DNA sequence: TGTGCCAGCAGCCCCTGGACTAGCGGCTACAATGAGCAGTTCTTC.